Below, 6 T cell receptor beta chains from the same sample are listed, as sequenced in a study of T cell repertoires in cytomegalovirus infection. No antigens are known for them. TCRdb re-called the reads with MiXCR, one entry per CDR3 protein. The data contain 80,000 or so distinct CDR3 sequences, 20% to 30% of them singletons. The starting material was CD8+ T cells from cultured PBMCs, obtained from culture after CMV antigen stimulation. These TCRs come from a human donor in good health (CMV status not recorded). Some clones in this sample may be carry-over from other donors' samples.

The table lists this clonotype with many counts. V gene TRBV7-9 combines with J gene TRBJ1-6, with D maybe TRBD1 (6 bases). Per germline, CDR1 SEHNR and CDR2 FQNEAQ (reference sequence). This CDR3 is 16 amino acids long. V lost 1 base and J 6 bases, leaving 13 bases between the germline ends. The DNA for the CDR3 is TGTGCCAGCAGCTTAGGATTGGGGGCGAGTAATTCACCCCTCCACTTT. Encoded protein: CASSLGLGASNSPLHF.

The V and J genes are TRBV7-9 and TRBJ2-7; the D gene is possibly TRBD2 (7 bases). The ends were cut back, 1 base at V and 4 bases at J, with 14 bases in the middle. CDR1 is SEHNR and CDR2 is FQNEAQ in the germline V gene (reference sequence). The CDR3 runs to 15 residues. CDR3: CASSLGGGAKYEQYF. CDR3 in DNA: TGTGCCAGCAGCTTAGGAGGGGGGGCTAAGTACGAGCAGTACTTC.

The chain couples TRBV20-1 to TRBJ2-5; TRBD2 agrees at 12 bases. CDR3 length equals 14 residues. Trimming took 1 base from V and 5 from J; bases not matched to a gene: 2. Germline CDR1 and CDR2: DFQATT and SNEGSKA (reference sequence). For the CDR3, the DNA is TGCAGTGCTAGAGTAGGGACTAGCGGGGAGACCCAGTACTTC. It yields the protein CSARVGTSGETQYF.

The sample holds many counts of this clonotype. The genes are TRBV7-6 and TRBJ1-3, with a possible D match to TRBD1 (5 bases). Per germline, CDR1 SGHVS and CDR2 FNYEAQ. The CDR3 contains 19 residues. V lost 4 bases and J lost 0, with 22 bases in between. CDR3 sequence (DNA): TGTGCCAGCAGCTCGGGACGCTTCGACATCGGTTTCTCTGGAAACACCATATATTTT. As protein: CASSSGRFDIGFSGNTIYF.

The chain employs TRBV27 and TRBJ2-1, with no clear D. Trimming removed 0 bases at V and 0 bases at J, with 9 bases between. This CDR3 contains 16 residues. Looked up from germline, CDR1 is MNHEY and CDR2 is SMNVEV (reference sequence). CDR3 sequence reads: CASSLSSSSSYNEQFF. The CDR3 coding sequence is TGTGCCAGCAGTTTATCCTCTTCGAGCTCCTACAATGAGCAGTTCTTC.

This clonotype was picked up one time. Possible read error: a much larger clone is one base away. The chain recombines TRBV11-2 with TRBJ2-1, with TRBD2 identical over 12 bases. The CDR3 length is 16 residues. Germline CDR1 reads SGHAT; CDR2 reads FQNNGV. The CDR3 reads CASSPSGRALVNEQLF. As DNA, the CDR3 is TGTGCCAGCAGCCCTAGCGGGAGGGCCCTCGTCAATGAGCAGCTCTTC.